What follows is one T cell receptor (beta chain) and its context. Its cognate antigen is unknown. The sample originates from a study of vaccination and CD4 T cells after COVID-19. Study as a whole: The convalescents were made up of six males and four females, two of whom were Hispanic. Those taking part got two shots of either the BNT162b2 or the mRNA-1273 vaccine.

Noted treatment: roughly nine-day PBMC culture with coronavirus spike peptide pools or control peptides (ViraFEST assay). Prior to the COVID-19 pandemic (2011-2018), the unexposed donor's CD4+ T cells were collected. Antigen-specific T cells were expanded with peptide pools by ViraFEST, and TCRs were then sequenced. Cultured CD4+ T cell DNA was sequenced using the Oncomine TCR Beta short-read assay. Genomic DNA was isolated from CD4+ T cells that had been cultured. In TCRdb, the PCR reads were re-called with MiXCR into one record per CDR3 protein. Among fewer than 9,500 distinct CDR3 sequences listed, 30% to 35% were seen once. The TCR was taken from a human donor in good health. The sequencing sample was made of CD4+ T cells from blood, cultured in vitro.

The CDR3 is CASSLGPGYTF. The CDR3, as DNA: TGTGCCAGCAGCTTAGGTCCTGGCTACACCTTC. The chain carries TRBV7-2 and TRBJ1-2; D unresolved. V gave up 1 base and J gave up 7 bases, with 4 bases separating them. The germline V gene has CDR1 SGHTA and CDR2 FQGNSA. This CDR3 is built from 11 residues.